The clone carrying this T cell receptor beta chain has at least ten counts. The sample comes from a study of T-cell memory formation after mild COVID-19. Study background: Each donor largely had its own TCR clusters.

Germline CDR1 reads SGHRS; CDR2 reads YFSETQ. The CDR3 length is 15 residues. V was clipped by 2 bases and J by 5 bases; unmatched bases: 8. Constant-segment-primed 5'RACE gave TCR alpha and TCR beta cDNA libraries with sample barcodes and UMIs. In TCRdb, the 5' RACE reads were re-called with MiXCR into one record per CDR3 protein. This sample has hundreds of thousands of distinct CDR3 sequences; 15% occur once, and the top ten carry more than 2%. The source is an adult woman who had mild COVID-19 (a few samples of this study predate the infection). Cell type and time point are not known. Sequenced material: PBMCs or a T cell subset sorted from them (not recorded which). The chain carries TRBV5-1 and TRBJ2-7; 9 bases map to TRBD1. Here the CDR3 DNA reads TGCGCCAGCAGCTTTTCCGGGGACAGGGCGGACGAGCAGTACTTC. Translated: CASSFSGDRADEQYF.